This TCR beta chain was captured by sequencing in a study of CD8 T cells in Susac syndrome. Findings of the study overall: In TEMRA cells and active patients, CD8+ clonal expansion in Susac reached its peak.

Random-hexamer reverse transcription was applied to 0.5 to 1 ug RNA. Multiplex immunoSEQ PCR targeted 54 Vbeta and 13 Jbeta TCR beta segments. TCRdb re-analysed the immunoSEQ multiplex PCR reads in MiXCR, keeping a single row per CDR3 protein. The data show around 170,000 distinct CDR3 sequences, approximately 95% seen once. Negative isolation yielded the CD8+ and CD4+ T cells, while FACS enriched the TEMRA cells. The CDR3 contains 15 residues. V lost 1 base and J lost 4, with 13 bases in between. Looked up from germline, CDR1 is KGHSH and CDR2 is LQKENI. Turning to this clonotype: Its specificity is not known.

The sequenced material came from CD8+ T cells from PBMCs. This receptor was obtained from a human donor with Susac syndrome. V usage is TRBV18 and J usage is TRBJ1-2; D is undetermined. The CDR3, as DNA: TGTGCCAGCTCACCACTCCGGGCAGAGACCTATGGCTACACCTTC. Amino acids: CASSPLRAETYGYTF.